This T cell receptor beta chain was obtained from a study of CD8 T cells in ankylosing spondylitis. General study results and limits: Some of these motif variants have turned up before, in reports on reactive arthritis synovial fluid and blood. Matched synovial fluid from ankylosing spondylitis patients was reported to be enriched for disease-linked clones. Several highly homologous variants formed a TCR beta motif that appeared characteristic of ankylosing spondylitis blood.

This clonotype came up a few times. Its target is unknown. Germline V CDR1 and CDR2: SEHNR, FQNEAQ (reference sequence). V gave up 4 bases and J gave up 9 bases, with 10 bases separating them. The length of the CDR3 is 12 residues. TCRdb used MiXCR to reprocess the 5' RACE reads, holding one entry per CDR3 protein. The sample contains 150,000 to 200,000 distinct CDR3 sequences, approximately 13% of which appear only once. What was sequenced was blood, either unsorted or a sorted T cell fraction (not recorded which). The sequence was collected from a female donor with ankylosing spondylitis or in good health (not recorded which). The chain has TRBV7-9 and TRBJ2-1, with no clear D. The CDR3 region is CASSSHLGEQFF. For the CDR3, the DNA is TGTGCCAGCAGCTCCCACTTGGGTGAGCAGTTCTTC.